These 11 T cell receptor beta chains were all obtained from the same sample, sequenced in a study of blood T cell repertoires in COVID-19. Assay used: immunoSEQ multiplex PCR; TCRdb lists only in-frame clones, some missing. Of around 280,000 clones in the sample, about 90% were seen once. The specimen was PBMCs or T cells enriched from blood (not recorded which). These receptors came from a woman under 30 with acute COVID-19.

V is TRBV30 and J is TRBJ2-3, with 9 bases matching TRBD1. Trimming took 5 bases from V and 2 from J; bases not matched to a gene: 2. The CDR3 spans 13 residues. Germline loops: CDR1 GTSNPN, CDR2 SVGIG (reference sequence). Written as DNA, the CDR3 is TGTGCCTGGGGGGACAGGGTCACAGATACGCAGTATTTT. Its translation: CAWGDRVTDTQYF.

The rearrangement uses TRBV7-2 and TRBJ1-2; possible D gene TRBD1, 5 bases. Germline-derived CDR1 and CDR2 are SGHTA and FQGNSA. The CDR3 is made up of 16 amino acids. V lost 4 bases and J 6 bases, leaving 21 bases between the germline ends. The CDR3 is CASSSGAYTGVHGYTF. The CDR3 nucleotides are TGTGCCAGCAGCTCCGGGGCTTACACGGGAGTCCATGGCTACACCTTC.

V gene TRBV5-5 combines with J gene TRBJ2-1; 9 bases are a match to TRBD1. The germline gives CDR1 SGHKS, CDR2 YYEKEE (reference sequence). This CDR3 is built from 15 residues. Trimming took 3 bases from V and 5 from J; bases not matched to a gene: 6. DNA for the CDR3: TGTGCCAGCAGCTCCGGGACAGGGATCCACAATGAGCAGTTCTTC. This codes for CASSSGTGIHNEQFF. The full variable domain, in which reference TRBV5-5 and TRBJ2-1 provide the parts outside the CDR3, is DAGVTQSPTHLIKTRGQQVTLRCSPISGHKSVSWYQQVLGQGPQFIFQYYEKEERGRGNFPDRFSARQFPNYSSELNVNALLLGDSALYLCASSSGTGIHNEQFFGPGTRLTVL.

The genes are TRBV9 and TRBJ2-2, with D possibly TRBD2 on 6 matching bases. The CDR3 runs 16 residues. Trimming pared 0 bases from V and 0 bases from J, leaving 9 bases between. Germline values: CDR1 SGDLS, CDR2 YYNGEE. The CDR3 DNA is TGTGCCAGCAGCGTAGCGGGAGACCCGAACACCGGGGAGCTGTTTTTT. Translation gives CASSVAGDPNTGELFF. Supplemented by reference TRBV9 and TRBJ2-2, the full variable domain reads DSGVTQTPKHLITATGQRVTLRCSPRSGDLSVYWYQQSLDQGLQFLIQYYNGEERAKGNILERFSAQQFPDLHSELNLSSLELGDSALYFCASSVAGDPNTGELFFGEGSRLTVL.

The chain recombines TRBV6-5 with TRBJ1-6; TRBD1 aligns across 7 bases. The J segment lost 9 bases and the V segment lost 0 bases, leaving 8 bases of the junction unmatched. This CDR3 contains 16 residues. CDR1 and CDR2 from the germline V gene are MNHEY and SVGAGI. This CDR3 reads CASSYSIQGSGSPLHF. The CDR3, as DNA: TGTGCCAGCAGTTACTCAATACAGGGGTCTGGTTCACCCCTCCACTTT.

The chain combines TRBV5-5 with TRBJ2-5, with 7 positions matching TRBD2. In germline, CDR1 is SGHKS, CDR2 YYEKEE (reference sequence). The trim removed 1 base at V and 5 bases at J, leaving 5 bases unmatched. The length of the CDR3 is 14 residues. The CDR3 spells CASSLPSGGETQYF. DNA for the CDR3: TGTGCCAGCAGCTTGCCTAGCGGTGGGGAGACCCAGTACTTC.

V is TRBV20-1 and J is TRBJ1-2; a weak D match, TRBD1 (5 bases). CDR1 is DFQATT, CDR2 SNEGSKA, per germline (reference sequence). CDR3 length: 11 residues. Trimming shortened V by 5 bases and J by 8 bases, and 12 bases separated the two germline ends. The CDR3 DNA reads TGCAGTGCTGGGGGACTGTCGGGCTACACCTTC. Encoded protein: CSAGGLSGYTF.

This chain links TRBV4-1 with TRBJ1-1; D may be TRBD1 (5 bases). The CDR3 loop spans 16 amino acids. Germline V gives CDR1 MGHRA, CDR2 YSYEKL. V was cut by 0 bases and J by 0 bases, with 11 bases left in between. The CDR3 DNA is TGCGCCAGCAGCCAAGATAGGCGGGGCGTGAACACTGAAGCTTTCTTT. Translation gives CASSQDRRGVNTEAFF.

V and J are TRBV7-9 and TRBJ2-1, with D tentatively TRBD1 (5 bases). Germline lookup yields CDR1 SEHNR and CDR2 FQNEAQ (reference sequence). The CDR3 extends over 16 amino acids. Trimming stripped 5 bases from V and 0 bases from J, with 14 bases between. CDR3 amino acids: CASSPIGGASYNEQFF. CDR3 nucleotides: TGTGCCAGCAGCCCTATCGGTGGGGCCTCCTACAATGAGCAGTTCTTC.

The chain joins TRBV30 to TRBJ1-2, with a tentative D call TRBD1 (6 bases). CDR3 length: 15 amino acids. The germline V and J ends were trimmed by 3 bases and 8 bases, with 22 bases remaining between them. CDR1 and CDR2 from the germline V gene are GTSNPN and SVGIG (reference sequence). The CDR3 region is CAWSRTQGNLGGYTF. The CDR3 nucleotides are TGTGCCTGGAGCCGGACCCAGGGGAACCTGGGGGGCTACACCTTC.

The chain has TRBV19 and TRBJ1-5; D may be TRBD1 (6 bases). The V gene lost 1 base and the J gene lost 6 bases, with 22 bases spanning the gap. CDR3 length: 18 residues. Germline V gene data show CDR1 as LNHDA and CDR2 as SQIVND (reference sequence). The CDR3 bases are TGTGCCAGTAGTATAGGCAAGGGACATATTAACGCTATTCAGCCCCAGCATTTT. Translating it yields CASSIGKGHINAIQPQHF.